This entry lists 25 T cell receptor beta chains sequenced from one sample in a study of blood T cell repertoires in COVID-19. The assay was immunoSEQ multiplex PCR, and TCRdb's table has in-frame clones only and misses some. Of about 350,000 clones listed, approximately 87% were seen once; the top ten hold about 6%. Sequenced material: peripheral blood. The receptors originated from a woman aged 50 to 65 with COVID-19, enrolled during active disease.

CDR3 in amino acids: CSVRQGRDTDTQYF. CDR3 coding DNA: TGCAGCGTCAGGCAGGGGAGGGACACAGATACGCAGTATTTT. This chain uses TRBV29-1 with TRBJ2-3; maybe TRBD2 (7 bases). Per the germline V gene, CDR1 is SQVTM and CDR2 is ANQGSEA. The CDR3 consists of 14 residues. Between the trimmed V and J ends, which lost 6 bases and 2 bases, there was a span of 15 bases.

The CDR3: CSFSTQGLGTQYF. DNA for the CDR3: TGCAGCTTTAGCACCCAGGGGTTAGGGACCCAGTACTTC. J is TRBJ2-5 and V is TRBV29-1, with a possible D match to TRBD1 (6 bases). This CDR3 region has 13 residues. V lost 8 bases and J lost 7, with 20 bases in between. Germline loops: CDR1 SQVTM, CDR2 ANQGSEA.

This rearrangement joins TRBV12-3 or TRBV12-4 to TRBJ2-7, with 8 nucleotides matching TRBD2. The CDR3 has 12 residues. Unmatched junction bases numbered 3, after V lost 5 bases and J lost 6 bases. The CDR3, as DNA: TGTGCCAGCAGTGAGGGACTAGGCGAGCAGTACTTC. It specifies CASSEGLGEQYF.

This clone was seen just once. The chain carries TRBV28 and TRBJ2-2, with 7 bases fitting TRBD1. In germline, CDR1 is MDHEN, CDR2 SYDVKM. Trimming removed 3 bases from V and 4 bases from J; junction bases left unmatched: 11. This CDR3 is 17 amino acids long. CDR3 nucleotide sequence: TGTGCCAGCAGTTTGCAGGGGGTCACCTCATTCACCGGGGAGCTGTTTTTT. Its protein is CASSLQGVTSFTGELFF.

The rearrangement joins TRBV6-4 to TRBJ1-3; D is ambiguous. There are 15 residues in the CDR3. Looked up from germline, CDR1 is MRHNA and CDR2 is SNTAGT. The V end lost 6 bases, the J end lost 1 base, and 13 bases lay between the germline ends. The CDR3 sequence is CASRPSPSSGNTIYF. The CDR3 DNA sequence: TGTGCCAGCAGGCCCAGTCCCTCGTCTGGAAACACCATATATTTT.

J is TRBJ1-5 and V is TRBV6-5, with 7 bases matching TRBD1. This CDR3 spans 15 amino acids. The germline V gene encodes CDR1 MNHEY and CDR2 SVGAGI. V lost 1 base, J lost 2 bases, and 2 bases stayed unmatched. This CDR3 is CASSYLTGGNQPQHF. CDR3 bases: TGTGCCAGCAGTTACTTAACAGGGGGCAATCAGCCCCAGCATTTT.

Of note for this clone: The same CDR3 also results from other DNA sequences found in this sample. The chain combines TRBV11-3 with TRBJ1-6, with 8 positions matching TRBD1. There are 16 residues in the CDR3. Germline values: CDR1 SGHNT, CDR2 YENEEA. V lost 0 bases to trimming and J lost 8 bases; unmatched junction nucleotides: 6. CDR3 amino acids: CASSLDVGQGDSPLHF. The CDR3 DNA reads as TGTGCCAGCAGCTTAGATGTAGGACAGGGAGATTCACCCCTCCACTTT.

The chain links TRBV9 to TRBJ2-7; 9 bases agree with TRBD2. The germline V gene has CDR1 SGDLS and CDR2 YYNGEE. V gave up 3 bases and J gave up 0 bases; unmatched junction bases: 1. The CDR3 consists of 14 residues. The CDR3: CASSALAGSYEQYF. The CDR3 DNA is TGTGCCAGCAGCGCACTAGCGGGCTCCTACGAGCAGTACTTC.

The V and J genes are TRBV15 and TRBJ2-1; the D gene is possibly TRBD2 (6 bases). Between the trimmed V and J ends, which lost 0 bases and 7 bases, there was a span of 10 bases. CDR3 length: 14 amino acids. Germline values: CDR1 LNHNV, CDR2 YYDKDF (reference sequence). The CDR3 region has the DNA TGTGCCACCAGCAGAGATTCGGGGAGGAATGAGCAGTTCTTC. Its translation is CATSRDSGRNEQFF. The full variable domain, with the rest looked up from reference TRBV15 and TRBJ2-1, is DAMVIQNPRYQVTQFGKPVTLSCSQTLNHNVMYWYQQKSSQAPKLLFHYYDKDFNNEADTPDNFQSRRPNTSFCFLDIRSPGLGDTAMYLCATSRDSGRNEQFFGPGTRLTVL.

The V and J genes are TRBV27 and TRBJ2-1; 13 nucleotides line up with TRBD2. With V trimmed by 6 bases and J by 8 bases, 13 bases remained unmatched. The germline gives CDR1 MNHEY, CDR2 SMNVEV (reference sequence). This CDR3 has 17 residues. CDR3 residues: CASSPSRLTSGRHEQFF. Written as DNA, the CDR3 is TGTGCCAGCAGCCCAAGCCGCTTGACTAGCGGGAGGCATGAGCAGTTCTTC.

V gene TRBV24-1 combines with J gene TRBJ1-2; TRBD1 aligns across 8 bases. Germline V gives CDR1 KGHDR, CDR2 SFDVKD. The CDR3 totals 16 residues. The junction had 10 bases not matched to a gene; V was cut back by 4 bases and J by 4 bases. In DNA form, the CDR3 reads TGTGCCACCAGTGAGGATACAGGGGGTCGCGGCTATGGCTACACCTTC. Amino acids: CATSEDTGGRGYGYTF.

The V call is TRBV30, the J call TRBJ1-4, with D possibly being TRBD1 (6 bases). This CDR3 has 14 amino acids. Germline CDR1 GTSNPN, CDR2 SVGIG (reference sequence). The V gene lost 8 bases and the J gene lost 2 bases, with 15 bases spanning the gap. The CDR3, as DNA: TGTGCCCTAAACGGGGGGGCGACTAATGAAAAACTGTTTTTT. This sequence encodes CALNGGATNEKLFF.

The chain is built from TRBV6-2 or TRBV6-3 and TRBJ2-3; maybe TRBD1 (6 bases). Between the trimmed V and J ends, which lost 5 bases and 1 base, there was a span of 13 bases. This CDR3 comprises 15 residues. From germline, CDR1 is MNHEY and CDR2 SVGEGT. CDR3 DNA sequence: TGTGCCAGCAGTCCAAGGGGGAAGGGCACAGATACGCAGTATTTT. This gives the protein CASSPRGKGTDTQYF.

The chain has TRBV24-1 and TRBJ1-5, with D tentatively TRBD1 (6 bases). This CDR3 has 15 amino acids. CDR1 and CDR2 from the germline V gene are KGHDR and SFDVKD. V was cut by 3 bases and J by 5 bases, with 13 bases left in between. The CDR3 reads CATSDPRDTHQPQHF. DNA for the CDR3: TGTGCCACCAGTGATCCCCGGGACACTCATCAGCCCCAGCATTTT.

The chain has TRBV6-2 or TRBV6-3 and TRBJ2-5, with unresolved D. The CDR3 totals 16 residues. Germline CDR1 reads MNHEY; CDR2 reads SVGEGT. V was cut by 5 bases and J by 2 bases, with 18 bases left in between. The CDR3 sequence: CASSNKSLGRQETQYF. As DNA, the CDR3 is TGTGCCAGCAGTAATAAGAGTCTTGGGCGACAAGAGACCCAGTACTTC.

The V and J genes are TRBV5-1 and TRBJ2-6, with TRBD1 matching over 8 bases. V lost 4 bases, J lost 2 bases, and 17 bases stayed unmatched. The CDR3 spans 20 residues. Germline CDR1 is SGHRS and CDR2 is YFSETQ. This CDR3 is CASSARTGTGLIAGANVLTF. CDR3 sequence (DNA): TGCGCCAGCAGCGCCCGAACCGGGACAGGCCTTATCGCTGGGGCCAACGTCCTGACTTTC.

The chain employs TRBV5-5 and TRBJ2-2, with 10 bases fitting TRBD2. Losses at the gene ends were 6 bases for V and 0 bases for J; bases not matched to a gene: 2. Germline values: CDR1 SGHKS, CDR2 YYEKEE (reference sequence). CDR3 length: 15 residues. DNA for the CDR3: TGTGCCAGCACCCTAGCGGGGGCGAACACCGGGGAGCTGTTTTTT. Its translation is CASTLAGANTGELFF. The whole variable domain, remainder taken from reference TRBV5-5 and TRBJ2-2, is DAGVTQSPTHLIKTRGQQVTLRCSPISGHKSVSWYQQVLGQGPQFIFQYYEKEERGRGNFPDRFSARQFPNYSSELNVNALLLGDSALYLCASTLAGANTGELFFGEGSRLTVL.

The V gene is TRBV20-1, the J gene TRBJ2-5; 7 nucleotides match TRBD2. Per germline, CDR1 DFQATT and CDR2 SNEGSKA (reference sequence). Trimming cost V 3 bases and J 1 base; bases outside gene matches: 14. This CDR3 has 17 residues. CDR3 DNA sequence: TGCAGTGCTAGTGGGGAGGGTGGATTTAGCGGCCAAGAGACCCAGTACTTC. The encoded protein is CSASGEGGFSGQETQYF.

This chain joins TRBV7-2 and TRBJ2-7, with D perhaps matching TRBD2 (6 bases). Trimming took 5 bases from V and 1 from J, leaving 18 bases between them. CDR1 and CDR2 (germline): SGHTA, FQGNSA. The CDR3 is made up of 16 amino acids. This CDR3 reads CASSPSWGDASYEQYF. The CDR3, as DNA: TGTGCCAGCAGCCCGAGTTGGGGGGATGCATCCTACGAGCAGTACTTC.

This chain connects TRBV5-4 to TRBJ2-7; 9 bases are shared with TRBD1. Germline loops: CDR1 SGHNT, CDR2 YYREEE (reference sequence). CDR3 length equals 15 residues. V was pared by 3 bases and J by 3 bases, with 7 bases of the junction left unmatched. The CDR3 protein is CASSSGQGPRYEQYF. Written as DNA, the CDR3 is TGTGCCAGCAGCTCAGGACAGGGGCCCCGCTACGAGCAGTACTTC.

The chain carries TRBV5-1 and TRBJ1-1, with D unclear. The CDR3 runs 17 residues. V was trimmed by 2 bases and J by 1 base, leaving 18 bases between them. Germline CDR1 is SGHRS and CDR2 is YFSETQ. CDR3 DNA sequence: TGCGCCAGCAGCTTAGTACGAATCCGGAGATCGAACACTGAAGCTTTCTTT. Translated: CASSLVRIRRSNTEAFF.

The V gene is TRBV6-2 or TRBV6-3, the J gene TRBJ1-1; D not resolved. Germline V CDR1 and CDR2: MNHEY, SVGEGT. V was trimmed by 4 bases and J by 1 base, leaving 10 bases between them. The CDR3 extends over 14 amino acids. The CDR3 sequence: CASSSNTQNTEAFF. For the CDR3, the DNA is TGTGCCAGCAGTTCCAACACCCAGAACACTGAAGCTTTCTTT.

The V call is TRBV19, the J call TRBJ2-5; TRBD1 matches 7 bases. Per the germline V gene, CDR1 is LNHDA and CDR2 is SQIVND (reference sequence). The length of the CDR3 is 14 residues. The V segment lost 9 bases and the J segment 0 bases; nucleotides outside the gene matches: 7. The CDR3 loop is CASQRDRDQETQYF. CDR3 bases: TGTGCCAGCCAGAGGGACAGAGACCAAGAGACCCAGTACTTC.

V is TRBV12-3 or TRBV12-4 and J is TRBJ2-7, with 7 bases matching TRBD1. The CDR3 runs 13 residues. V lost 5 bases and J lost 2; bases outside the gene matches: 3. The CDR3 protein is CASSPQGPYEQYF. DNA for the CDR3: TGTGCCAGCAGTCCACAGGGGCCCTACGAGCAGTACTTC.

The chain carries TRBV18 and TRBJ2-7; 12 nucleotides line up with TRBD2. With V trimmed by 2 bases and J by 6 bases, 11 bases remained unmatched. Germline CDR1 is KGHSH and CDR2 is LQKENI. This CDR3 is 17 amino acids long. The DNA of the CDR3 is TGTGCCAGCTCACCAATTGGTCTAGCGGGAGGGCCGGTCGAGCAGTACTTC. This translates into CASSPIGLAGGPVEQYF.